The 6 T cell receptor beta chains listed next were all sequenced from one sample in a study of post-analysis software for immune sequencing data. Built from TCR beta cDNA, the libraries had unique molecular identifiers in them. TCRdb passed the PCR reads through MiXCR, listing each CDR3 protein once. The sample holds 750,000 to 950,000 distinct CDR3 sequences, approximately 44% seen once. The study's findings and limits: Included in a set of roughly five TRBV segments more frequent in patients than controls were TRBV5-6, TRBV5-1 and TRBV20-1.

Their cognate antigens are unknown. Sequencing was performed on blood. All receptors come from a girl between 5 and 17 years old with multiple sclerosis.

This clonotype has only a few counts. This chain connects TRBV9 to TRBJ2-7; 7 bases fit TRBD2. The ends lost 0 bases at V and 3 bases at J; junction bases unmatched: 6. CDR1 is SGDLS, CDR2 YYNGEE, per germline. The CDR3 has 15 amino acids. For the CDR3, the DNA is TGTGCCAGCAGCGTAGGGACTAGTGGCGGCTACGAGCAGTACTTC. Translation gives CASSVGTSGGYEQYF.

The chain has TRBV7-2 and TRBJ2-3; D is undetermined. Germline V gives CDR1 SGHTA, CDR2 FQGNSA. The CDR3 extends over 13 amino acids. The V end was cut by 1 base, the J end by 6 bases, with 8 bases between. As DNA, the CDR3 is TGTGCCAGCAGCTTAGTTGACCTGGATACGCAGTATTTT. Translating gives CASSLVDLDTQYF. Full variable domain (outside the CDR3, taken from reference TRBV7-2 and TRBJ2-3): GAGVSQSPSNKVTEKGKDVELRCDPISGHTALYWYRQSLGQGLEFLIYFQGNSAPDKSGLPSDRFSAERTGGSVSTLTIQRTQQEDSAVYLCASSLVDLDTQYFGPGTRLTVL.

The gene calls are TRBV6-2 or TRBV6-3 and TRBJ2-7, with 8 bases matching TRBD2. Germline trimming cut 0 bases from V and 1 base from J; bases unmatched to any gene: 5. The CDR3 totals 16 residues. Germline loops: CDR1 MNHEY, CDR2 SVGEGT. The CDR3 DNA is TGTGCCAGCAGTTACTCGCGGGAGGATCATTCCTACGAGCAGTACTTC. The encoded protein is CASSYSREDHSYEQYF.

The chain uses TRBV29-1 and TRBJ1-1; D is unclear. Trimming removed 2 bases at V and 5 bases at J, with 6 bases between. The CDR3 runs to 11 residues. Germline lookup yields CDR1 SQVTM and CDR2 ANQGSEA. The CDR3 DNA reads TGCAGCGTTGAACACCGAACTGAAGCTTTCTTT. Translating it yields CSVEHRTEAFF.

The rearrangement uses TRBV20-1 and TRBJ1-4; 8 positions match TRBD1. The CDR3 has 13 residues. Germline CDR1 is DFQATT and CDR2 is SNEGSKA (reference sequence). V lost 6 bases, J lost 6 bases, and 6 bases stayed unmatched. CDR3 protein: CSANTGGDEKLFF. CDR3 DNA sequence: TGCAGTGCGAATACAGGGGGGGATGAAAAACTGTTTTTT.

The chain has TRBV18 and TRBJ2-3; 8 bases align to TRBD2. V dropped 3 bases and J dropped 0; count of bases not matched to a gene: 8. The V gene's germline CDR1 is KGHSH and CDR2 LQKENI. This CDR3 comprises 17 residues. CDR3: CASSPLSVAGSTDTQYF. In nucleotides, the CDR3 is TGTGCCAGCTCACCGCTTTCGGTAGCGGGGAGCACAGATACGCAGTATTTT.